What follows is one TCR beta chain and its context. Its specificity is not known. TCRdb ran MiXCR on the reads and lists one entry per CDR3 protein. The repertoire consists of a few hundred thousand distinct CDR3 sequences, with approximately 42% occurring once and the leading ten covering about 45%. The data stem from a study of T cell repertoires in cytomegalovirus infection. Study-wide context: It was recently identified HLA-C-restricted and well-studied HLA-B-restricted CMV epitopes that the study used.

Study-level results: HLA-C-restricted CMV clonotypes gave the most frequent clonotype in two of eight donors.

V was clipped by 3 bases and J by 2 bases, with 13 bases between them. CDR1 is DFQATT, CDR2 SNEGSKA, per germline (reference sequence). The CDR3 consists of 14 residues. The sample consisted of cultured PBMCs, taken from culture after CMV antigen stimulation. This receptor was taken from a human donor in good health (CMV status not recorded). Some clones in this sample may be carry-over from other donors' samples. J is TRBJ1-1 and V is TRBV20-1; D not certain. The CDR3 bases are TGCAGTGCTAGTCGCACGGATGTAAACACTGAAGCTTTCTTT. It translates to CSASRTDVNTEAFF.